This entry concerns a single T cell receptor (beta chain). Antigen unknown. Assay used: immunoSEQ multiplex PCR; TCRdb lists only in-frame clones, some missing. The sample contains roughly 130,000 clones, over 80% of which appear only once. This record belongs to a study of cytomegalovirus exposure and HLA in healthy donors. General study results and limits: Reports credit the classifier with highly specific, highly sensitive diagnosis of cytomegalovirus status. Among TCR beta chains, those listed as cytomegalovirus-associated numbered over 150.

The CDR3 covers 13 residues. Germline V gene data show CDR1 as SQVTM and CDR2 as ANQGSEA. V was pared by 6 bases and J by 0 bases, with 10 bases between. This chain joins TRBV29-1 and TRBJ2-3; tentative D call: TRBD1 (5 bases). This clonotype originated in a woman under 40 in good health and CMV-seropositive. The sequenced material came from PBMCs. This CDR3 reads CSVLTVSTDTQYF. CDR3 DNA: TGCAGCGTCCTGACAGTTAGCACAGATACGCAGTATTTT.